A selection of T cell receptor beta chains follows, all from one sample in a study of blood T cells in healthy people across ages. TCRdb re-called the 5' RACE reads with MiXCR, one entry per CDR3 protein. The sample shows about 1,600,000 distinct CDR3 sequences, roughly 40% of them seen only once. The source material was blood. Every receptor here comes from a young woman in good health. Each CDR3 is given with its conserved first and last residue. The D gene is left open where the match is weak. Rows give clone size only sometimes, using once, few, many, or a class for an expanded clone.

j_call | v_call | clone_size | d_call | cdr3_aa | cdr3_nt
TRBJ2-7 | TRBV12-3/TRBV12-4 | . | . | CASSPEPVAAYEQYF | TGTGCCAGCAGTCCCGAACCGGTCGCTGCCTACGAGCAGTACTTC
TRBJ2-1 | TRBV27 | once | TRBD2 | CASSETGLAGKRNEQFF | TGTGCCAGCAGCGAGACGGGACTAGCGGGAAAGCGCAATGAGCAGTTCTTC
TRBJ1-4 | TRBV3-1 | few | . | CASSQDQQGFEKLFF | TGTGCCAGCAGCCAAGATCAACAGGGTTTCGAAAAACTGTTTTTT
TRBJ1-2 | TRBV29-1 | few | . | CSVYLQGLYGYTF | TGCAGCGTCTATCTGCAGGGTCTCTATGGCTACACCTTC
TRBJ2-4 | TRBV2 | . | TRBD1 | CASSAGQLKNIQYF | TGTGCCAGCAGTGCGGGACAGCTCAAAAACATTCAGTACTTC
TRBJ1-2 | TRBV7-8 | . | . | CASSEGPFIYGYTF | TGTGCCTCATCAGAGGGCCCCTTTATCTATGGCTACACCTTC
TRBJ2-1 | TRBV18 | . | TRBD2 | CASSLEGLARNPGYNEQFF | TGTGCCAGCTCACTAGAGGGACTAGCGAGAAACCCTGGCTACAATGAGCAGTTCTTC
TRBJ1-2 | TRBV7-6 | few | . | CASSSFLSYGYTF | TGTGCCAGCAGCTCGTTCCTTAGCTATGGCTACACCTTC
TRBJ2-4 | TRBV20-1 | few | TRBD1 | CSVGSRDRGKNIQYF | TGCAGTGTCGGGTCCCGGGACAGGGGCAAAAACATTCAGTACTTC
TRBJ2-7 | TRBV5-6 | . | TRBD1 | CASSLVVLQGLNEQYF | TGTGCCAGCAGCTTGGTAGTATTACAGGGGCTCAACGAGCAGTACTTC
TRBJ2-7 | TRBV7-7 | . | TRBD2 | CASSLRPSGRNNEQYF | TGTGCCAGCAGCTTACGGCCCAGCGGGAGGAACAATGAGCAGTACTTC
TRBJ2-7 | TRBV7-8 | few | . | CASSLALGGQGEQYF | TGTGCCAGCAGCTTAGCGCTAGGGGGGCAAGGCGAGCAGTACTTC
TRBJ2-7 | TRBV6-5 | . | . | CASGLIGGGYNEQYF | TGTGCCAGCGGCCTTATAGGGGGGGGCTACAATGAGCAGTACTTC
TRBJ2-7 | TRBV20-1 | . | TRBD1 | CSATLDRGSYEQYF | TGCAGTGCTACGCTGGACAGGGGCTCCTACGAGCAGTACTTC
TRBJ2-5 | TRBV12-3/TRBV12-4 | few | TRBD2 | CASRSGLAGEQETQYF | TGTGCCAGCAGGTCAGGACTAGCGGGGGAACAAGAGACCCAGTACTTC
TRBJ1-1 | TRBV20-1 | once | . | CSAREPGRGRTEAFF | TGCAGTGCTAGAGAACCCGGCAGGGGAAGAACTGAAGCTTTCTTT
TRBJ1-2 | TRBV5-8 | . | TRBD1 | CASSPGLRQGAINYGYTF | TGTGCCAGCAGCCCCGGCCTAAGACAGGGGGCTATAAACTATGGCTACACCTTC
TRBJ1-1 | TRBV27 | few | TRBD1 | CASSPRTGQNTEAFF | TGTGCCAGCAGCCCACGGACAGGACAGAACACTGAAGCTTTCTTT
TRBJ1-5 | TRBV12-3/TRBV12-4 | . | TRBD1 | CASRRTGVQGNQPQHF | TGTGCCAGCAGACGGACAGGGGTGCAGGGCAATCAGCCCCAGCATTTT
TRBJ2-1 | TRBV6-1 | . | . | CASSPLRNEQFF | TGTGCCAGCAGTCCCCTGAGGAATGAGCAGTTCTTC
TRBJ2-5 | TRBV7-2 | . | . | CASSPADGTVFNEQYF | TGTGCCAGCAGCCCAGCGGACGGTACCGTTTTCAATGAGCAGTACTTC
TRBJ1-6 | TRBV25-1 | few | . | CASSESANSPLHF | TGTGCCAGCAGTGAATCGGCAAATTCACCCCTCCACTTT
TRBJ2-3 | TRBV6-5 | few | . | CASSSAFGLTQYF | TGTGCCAGCAGTTCCGCCTTCGGACTGACGCAGTATTTT
TRBJ2-7 | TRBV4-2 | few | . | CASSQEGLASSYEQYF | TGTGCCAGCAGCCAAGAAGGGCTAGCGAGCTCCTACGAGCAGTACTTC
TRBJ1-4 | TRBV3-1 | few | . | CASSQARVRPATNEKLFF | TGTGCCAGCAGCCAAGCTAGGGTCAGACCGGCAACTAATGAAAAACTGTTTTTT
TRBJ2-3 | TRBV15 | few | . | CATSTYAADTQYF | TGTGCCACCAGCACCTACGCAGCAGATACGCAGTATTTT
TRBJ2-3 | TRBV10-3 | . | . | CAISEGPVGTDTQYF | TGTGCCATCAGTGAAGGTCCCGTCGGCACAGATACGCAGTATTTT
TRBJ2-7 | TRBV21-1 | . | . | CASSKCGNSYEQYF | TGTGCCAGCAGCAAATGCGGTAACTCCTACGAGCAGTACTTC
TRBJ1-2 | TRBV7-9 | . | . | CASSLAQKDGYTF | TGTGCCAGCAGCTTAGCCCAAAAGGATGGCTACACCTTC
TRBJ2-7 | TRBV27 | . | . | CASRGRQPYNEQYF | TGTGCCAGCCGGGGAAGGCAACCCTACAATGAGCAGTACTTC
TRBJ2-7 | TRBV10-3 | many | TRBD1 | CAYSRGTEYEQYF | TGTGCCTACTCCCGAGGGACAGAGTACGAGCAGTACTTC
TRBJ2-7 | TRBV5-1 | . | TRBD1 | CASSLEGTGAEQYF | TGCGCCAGCAGCTTGGAAGGGACAGGGGCCGAGCAGTACTTC
TRBJ2-7 | TRBV4-2 | . | TRBD2 | CASSQLAATTYEQYF | TGTGCCAGCAGCCAACTAGCGGCAACAACCTACGAGCAGTACTTC
TRBJ1-2 | TRBV27 | . | . | CASGPGTPSNYGYTF | TGTGCCAGCGGACCCGGGACACCTTCTAACTATGGCTACACCTTC
TRBJ1-5 | TRBV10-3 | . | . | CAISEGARQPQHF | TGTGCCATCAGTGAGGGGGCCAGACAGCCCCAGCATTTT
TRBJ2-5 | TRBV20-1 | few | TRBD2 | CSARTGGGETQYF | TGCAGTGCTAGGACGGGGGGTGGGGAGACCCAGTACTTC
TRBJ1-1 | TRBV30 | . | . | CAWSPRDTEAFF | TGTGCCTGGAGCCCCAGGGACACTGAAGCTTTCTTT